The 28 T cell receptor beta chains below come from one sample, sequenced in a study of blood T cell repertoires in COVID-19. Assay: immunoSEQ multiplex PCR; the TCRdb copy retains only in-frame clones and omits some. The table lists over 200,000 clones, more than 70% of them singletons. Sample: peripheral blood. The receptors were sampled from a woman aged 55-69 years with acute or convalescent COVID-19.

This chain connects TRBV5-6 to TRBJ1-2; D is possibly TRBD1 (5 bases). There are 15 residues in the CDR3. The ends were cut back, 2 bases at V and 3 bases at J, with 14 bases in the middle. Germline V gives CDR1 SGHDT, CDR2 YYEEEE. The CDR3 bases are TGTGCCAGCAGCTTATTCAGGGATGGAGACTATGGCTACACCTTC. Amino acids: CASSLFRDGDYGYTF.

The genes are TRBV28 and TRBJ1-5; no clear D gene. Between the trimmed V and J ends, which lost 6 bases and 6 bases, there was a span of 9 bases. Germline values: CDR1 MDHEN, CDR2 SYDVKM. The CDR3 is 12 amino acids. CDR3 residues: CASSTSPQPQHF. In DNA, the CDR3 is TGTGCCAGCAGCACTTCACCTCAGCCCCAGCATTTT.

The V and J genes are TRBV20-1 and TRBJ2-3, with D perhaps TRBD1 (5 bases). There are 11 residues in the CDR3. Germline V gives CDR1 DFQATT, CDR2 SNEGSKA (reference sequence). Trimming removed 6 bases at V and 5 bases at J, with 9 bases between. The CDR3 DNA is TGCAGTGCGAATAGGGGAGATACGCAGTATTTT. Residues: CSANRGDTQYF.

V is TRBV28 and J is TRBJ1-5, with 8 bases identical to TRBD1. The CDR3 is made up of 14 amino acids. V dropped 6 bases and J dropped 4; count of bases not matched to a gene: 5. Germline V gives CDR1 MDHEN, CDR2 SYDVKM. DNA of the CDR3: TGTGCCAGCAGAGGACAGGGCGGAAATCAGCCCCAGCATTTT. It specifies CASRGQGGNQPQHF.

The V and J genes are TRBV28 and TRBJ1-2; 8 bases fit TRBD1. The V segment lost 7 bases and the J segment 7 bases; nucleotides outside the gene matches: 11. This CDR3 has 14 residues. Germline CDR1 is MDHEN and CDR2 is SYDVKM. The CDR3 reads CASTSDRAGLGYTF. CDR3 bases: TGTGCCAGCACCTCGGACAGGGCTGGTCTTGGCTACACCTTC.

This sequence joins TRBV11-2 and TRBJ2-7; 11 bases are a match to TRBD1. Unmatched junction bases numbered 5, after V lost 5 bases and J lost 5 bases. CDR3 length equals 14 residues. From germline, CDR1 is SGHAT and CDR2 FQNNGV. The CDR3 loop reads CASSLLGQGDEQYF. In DNA, the CDR3 is TGTGCCAGCAGCCTACTGGGACAGGGGGACGAGCAGTACTTC. The variable domain in full, with the rest retrieved from reference TRBV11-2 and TRBJ2-7, is EAGVAQSPRYKIIEKRQSVAFWCNPISGHATLYWYQQILGQGPKLLIQFQNNGVVDDSQLPKDRFSAERLKGVDSTLKIQPAKLEDSAVYLCASSLLGQGDEQYFGPGTRLTVT.

V usage is TRBV28 and J usage is TRBJ2-7, with 7 bases aligning to TRBD1. CDR3 size: 15 residues. V dropped 7 bases and J dropped 0; count of bases not matched to a gene: 9. Per the germline V gene, CDR1 is MDHEN and CDR2 is SYDVKM. The CDR3 sequence: CASKLDRAYSYEQYF. In DNA form, the CDR3 reads TGTGCCAGCAAACTAGACAGGGCCTACTCCTACGAGCAGTACTTC.

This chain connects TRBV5-1 to TRBJ2-1, with TRBD2 identical over 10 bases. The CDR3 consists of 15 residues. Germline V lookup: CDR1 SGHRS, CDR2 YFSETQ. The V gene end was trimmed by 1 base and the J gene end by 4 bases; junction bases not matched to a gene: 2. CDR3 in amino acids: CASSLIAGGYNEQFF. In nucleotides, the CDR3 is TGCGCCAGCAGCTTGATAGCGGGGGGATACAATGAGCAGTTCTTC.

The chain couples TRBV7-2 to TRBJ1-4; TRBD1 matches 7 bases. V was pared by 5 bases and J by 8 bases, with 11 bases of the junction left unmatched. Germline CDR1 is SGHTA and CDR2 is FQGNSA. This CDR3 is 15 amino acids long. The chain's CDR3 is CASSTAGGQGEKLFF. CDR3 in DNA: TGTGCCAGCAGCACAGCAGGGGGGCAGGGGGAAAAACTGTTTTTT.

The chain has TRBV7-8 and TRBJ2-7; 9 nucleotides agree with TRBD1. The V gene end was trimmed by 3 bases and the J gene end by 1 base; junction bases not matched to a gene: 4. The CDR3 sequence is 15 residues long. Per the germline V gene, CDR1 is SGHVS and CDR2 is FQNEAQ. The DNA for the CDR3 is TGTGCCAGCAGCTTGCGACAGGGGGAATCCTACGAGCAGTACTTC. It translates to CASSLRQGESYEQYF.

V gene TRBV6-2 or TRBV6-3 combines with J gene TRBJ2-1; 7 nucleotides line up with TRBD2. The length of the CDR3 is 16 residues. Germline V gives CDR1 MNHEY, CDR2 SVGEGT. The V gene end was trimmed by 0 bases and the J gene end by 6 bases; junction bases not matched to a gene: 8. The CDR3 loop is CASSYSLGRESNEQFF. The CDR3 DNA is TGTGCCAGCAGTTACTCCCTAGGGCGGGAGAGCAATGAGCAGTTCTTC.

V usage is TRBV2 and J usage is TRBJ2-1; 9 nucleotides line up with TRBD2. Germline CDR1 SNHLY, CDR2 FYNNEI. The V segment lost 8 bases and the J segment 9 bases; nucleotides outside the gene matches: 8. This CDR3 region has 13 residues. For the CDR3, the DNA is TGTGCCAGCCAGGGACTAGCCTGGACTGAGCAGTTCTTC. Translating it yields CASQGLAWTEQFF.

The J gene is TRBJ2-1, the V gene TRBV18; 10 bases line up with TRBD2. Trimming removed 7 bases from V and 8 bases from J; junction bases left unmatched: 8. The CDR3 covers 14 residues. Looked up from germline, CDR1 is KGHSH and CDR2 is LQKENI. The CDR3 here is CASFTGLAGDEQFF. The CDR3 coding sequence is TGTGCCAGCTTCACCGGTCTAGCGGGAGATGAGCAGTTCTTC.

The table lists this clone with a few counts. The chain has TRBV10-2 and TRBJ2-2; D remains ambiguous. Trimming shortened V by 0 bases and J by 4 bases, and 15 bases separated the two germline ends. This CDR3 is built from 17 residues. The germline V gene encodes CDR1 WSHSY and CDR2 SAAADI. Here the CDR3 reads CASSESRSSLGTGELFF. Here the CDR3 DNA reads TGCGCCAGCAGTGAGTCGAGAAGTAGCTTAGGCACCGGGGAGCTGTTTTTT.

The gene calls are TRBV6-1 and TRBJ2-1; 12 bases fit TRBD2. The CDR3 covers 17 residues. CDR1 is MNHNS, CDR2 SASEGT, per germline. Trimming removed 0 bases from V and 1 base from J; junction bases left unmatched: 1. The CDR3 is CASSEATSGGSYNEQFF. CDR3 nucleotide sequence: TGTGCCAGCAGTGAAGCGACTAGCGGGGGATCCTACAATGAGCAGTTCTTC.

The V gene is TRBV5-1, the J gene TRBJ1-1; 8 bases fit TRBD1. The V segment lost 4 bases and the J segment 0 bases; nucleotides outside the gene matches: 5. Per the germline V gene, CDR1 is SGHRS and CDR2 is YFSETQ. The CDR3 covers 15 residues. CDR3: CASSKQTGVNTEAFF. CDR3 nucleotides: TGCGCCAGCAGCAAACAGACAGGGGTGAACACTGAAGCTTTCTTT.

The rearrangement joins TRBV6-5 to TRBJ2-7, with 8 bases that match TRBD1. CDR1 is MNHEY, CDR2 SVGAGI, per germline. With V trimmed by 0 bases and J by 5 bases, 6 bases remained unmatched. The CDR3 runs to 15 residues. This CDR3 reads CASSYSWARGHEQYF. The CDR3 DNA is TGTGCCAGCAGTTACTCTTGGGCCAGGGGGCACGAGCAGTACTTC.

This clone was detected a few times. This sequence joins TRBV5-3 and TRBJ2-1, with a tentative D call TRBD2 (6 bases). TRBV5-3 is assigned to the ORF class and has an uncertain function. V was trimmed by 2 bases and J by 7 bases, leaving 7 bases between them. The CDR3 extends over 12 amino acids. The CDR3 nucleotides are TGTGCCAGAAGCTTCCGGGGGAATGAGCAGTTCTTC. This encodes CARSFRGNEQFF.

This clone was found a few times. The CDR3 reads CASSPSSSGGAYNTQYF. CDR3 nucleotide sequence: TGTGCCAGCAGCCCATCCTCTAGCGGGGGGGCGTATAATACGCAGTATTTT. The chain couples TRBV3-1 (or the pseudogene TRBV3-2) to TRBJ2-3; 12 bases line up with TRBD2. The germline gives CDR1 LGHDT, CDR2 YNNKEL (reference sequence). The CDR3 is 17 amino acids. Trimming took 4 bases from V and 7 from J; bases not matched to a gene: 12.

J is TRBJ1-2 and V is TRBV7-9, with TRBD1 as a possible D gene (5 bases). The CDR3 loop spans 14 amino acids. Trimming left V 0 bases short and J 4 bases short, with 9 bases between. The germline CDR1 and CDR2 sequences are SEHNR and FQNEAQ (reference sequence). The CDR3 reads CASSLAGGPYGYTF. The CDR3 DNA sequence: TGTGCCAGCAGCTTAGCCGGGGGACCCTATGGCTACACCTTC.

The CDR3 nucleotides are TGCACCAGCAGCCCCGACAGGGGAATCGGGACTAAACTCTATGGCTACACCTTC. Translating it yields CTSSPDRGIGTKLYGYTF. This sequence joins TRBV1 and TRBJ1-2; the table names TRBD1, a call not compared with the DNA. TRBV1 is a known pseudogene. The CDR3 extends over 18 amino acids.

V and J are TRBV30 and TRBJ2-3; tentatively, D is TRBD1 (6 bases). The CDR3 contains 13 residues. V gave up 2 bases and J gave up 3 bases, with 9 bases separating them. The germline CDR1 and CDR2 sequences are GTSNPN and SVGIG (reference sequence). The CDR3, as DNA: TGTGCCTGGAGTACAGGGTGGACAGATACGCAGTATTTT. It codes for CAWSTGWTDTQYF.

V usage is TRBV18 and J usage is TRBJ2-1, with TRBD1 as a possible D gene (6 bases). CDR3 length: 14 residues. The germline gives CDR1 KGHSH, CDR2 LQKENI. V lost 3 bases to trimming and J lost 7 bases, with 13 bases between them. Written as DNA, the CDR3 is TGTGCCAGCTCACCTCTAACAGGGTTGAATGAGCAGTTCTTC. This encodes CASSPLTGLNEQFF. The variable domain in full, with the rest retrieved from reference TRBV18 and TRBJ2-1, is NAGVMQNPRHLVRRRGQEARLRCSPMKGHSHVYWYRQLPEEGLKFMVYLQKENIIDESGMPKERFSAEFPKEGPSILRIQQVVRGDSAAYFCASSPLTGLNEQFFGPGTRLTVL.

The V gene is TRBV5-1, the J gene TRBJ1-4; D may be TRBD1 (6 bases). Trimming took 0 bases from V and 5 from J, leaving 11 bases between them. From germline, CDR1 is SGHRS and CDR2 YFSETQ. This CDR3 is built from 15 residues. Here the CDR3 DNA reads TGCGCCAGCAGCTTGGTTTCAGGGGTGAATGAAAAACTGTTTTTT. Residues: CASSLVSGVNEKLFF.

A word on this clone: Mismatch with germline at one junction end may stem from a read error. The genes are TRBV4-1 and TRBJ1-6; TRBD1 matches at 9 bases. The CDR3 totals 16 residues. Germline loops: CDR1 MGHRA, CDR2 YSYEKL. The CDR3 DNA is TGCGCCAGCAGCCCGTCTCGGGACAGGGAGGGGACTTCCATAAAATTT. Its translation: CASSPSRDREGTSIKF.

A single count supports this clone. The chain employs TRBV7-6 and TRBJ2-1; possibly TRBD1 for D (5 bases). V lost 1 base, J lost 5 bases, and 12 bases lay in between. CDR1 is SGHVS, CDR2 FNYEAQ, per germline. This CDR3 region has 15 residues. In DNA, the CDR3 is TGTGCCAGCAGCTTAGACAGGCACCCCAACAATGAGCAGTTCTTC. Amino acids: CASSLDRHPNNEQFF. The full variable domain, its missing parts supplied by reference TRBV7-6 and TRBJ2-1, is GAGVSQSPRYKVTKRGQDVALRCDPISGHVSLYWYRQALGQGPEFLTYFNYEAQQDKSGLPNDRFSAERPEGSISTLTIQRTEQRDSAMYRCASSLDRHPNNEQFFGPGTRLTVL.

This chain uses TRBV19 with TRBJ1-6; 9 bases fit TRBD1. CDR1 and CDR2 from the germline V gene are LNHDA and SQIVND (reference sequence). V trimming: 8 bases; J trimming: 14 bases; junction bases outside the gene matches: 10. CDR3 length: 13 residues. The CDR3 sequence is CASSNDRGLSLHF. In DNA form, the CDR3 reads TGTGCCAGTTCTAATGACAGGGGGTTATCCCTCCACTTT.

The sample holds one count of this clone. V and J are TRBV7-9 and TRBJ2-7, with D possibly TRBD2 on 6 matching bases. The CDR3 covers 16 residues. Trimming removed 1 base from V and 2 bases from J, with 15 bases in between. CDR1 is SEHNR, CDR2 FQNEAQ, per germline (reference sequence). The CDR3 reads CASSLGGRGIPYEQYF. DNA for the CDR3: TGTGCCAGCAGCTTAGGTGGCCGGGGGATTCCCTACGAGCAGTACTTC.